This TCR beta chain was captured by sequencing in a study of shared clonotypes between healthy human individuals. General study points: On the whole, naive subsets had larger estimated richness than memory subsets had.

Naive CD45RA+ and memory CD45RA-negative subsets were split from CD4+ cells. It was approximately 0.2 ug DNA, about 30,000 T cell genomes, that sorted-subset replicate PCRs used. How the authors handled the data: Quality scores were absent from the junction-only immunoSEQ sequences, so filtering differed. Using immunoSEQ multiplex PCR, the repertoire was profiled, and TCRdb retains in-frame clones only, with some absent. The D gene and trimming were derived from the DNA, and the V and J assignments and clone size from that table. The sample contains over a million clones, more than 75% of which appear only once. J lost 4 bases, V lost 2 bases, and 6 bases had no gene match. The CDR3 covers 15 residues. Germline V lookup: CDR1 SGHRS, CDR2 YFSETQ. With respect to this clone: Its antigen is unidentified.

Sample: memory CD4+ T cells from PBMCs. The subset: CD45RA-negative fraction. This sequence was found in a man in his late teens or twenties in good health. Some clones in this sample may be carry-over from other donors' samples. This chain uses TRBV5-1 with TRBJ2-7; TRBD1 matches at 10 bases. The CDR3 DNA reads as TGCGCCAGCAGCTTAAACCGGGACAGGGGTTACGAGCAGTACTTC. Its translation: CASSLNRDRGYEQYF. The whole variable domain, remainder taken from reference TRBV5-1 and TRBJ2-7, is KAGVTQTPRYLIKTRGQQVTLSCSPISGHRSVSWYQQTPGQGLQFLFEYFSETQRNKGNFPGRFSGRQFSNSRSEMNVSTLELGDSALYLCASSLNRDRGYEQYFGPGTRLTVT.